The 17 T cell receptor beta chains below all came from one sample that was sequenced in a study of T cell repertoires in cytomegalovirus infection (dated by TCRdb to 2018 to 2020). Sequencing was performed on an Illumina HiSeq 1500. The public reads were reprocessed in TCRdb via fastp at Q25 and MiXCR, keeping in-frame beta chains. CDR3 protein sequences are deduplicated, and each keeps its most common genes and DNA. In all, the sample holds about 360,000 distinct CDR3 sequences, and roughly 36% of those were seen once. Less than 15% of the sample lies in the top ten. No antigen has been identified for these receptors. The intended sense of this specimen's treatment or condition label: in vitro stimulation with specific CMV peptide epitopes to enrich CMV-specific T cells. The input for sequencing was cultured PBMCs, taken from culture after CMV antigen stimulation. The source of these receptors is a human donor in good health (CMV status not recorded). Some clones in this sample may be carry-over from other donors' samples.

This clonotype came up a few times. The chain carries TRBV12-3 or TRBV12-4 and TRBJ1-1; 9 bases fit TRBD1. This CDR3 region has 15 residues. The junction had 7 bases not matched to a gene; V was cut back by 5 bases and J by 3 bases. This CDR3 reads CASSLQGAADTEAFF. The CDR3 DNA sequence: TGTGCCAGCAGTCTACAGGGGGCAGCGGACACTGAAGCTTTCTTT.

In this sample, this clonotype turned up once. The chain joins TRBV7-2 to TRBJ1-1; 9 bases are a match to TRBD1. The V and J ends lost 5 bases and 6 bases, in that order; junction bases with no gene match: 7. Germline CDR1 reads SGHTA; CDR2 reads FQGNSA. The CDR3 is 14 residues long. The CDR3 sequence: CASSPGQGSPEAFF. CDR3 DNA sequence: TGTGCCAGCAGCCCAGGACAGGGGAGCCCTGAAGCTTTCTTT.

The V call is TRBV6-2 or TRBV6-3, the J call TRBJ1-2; 7 bases are shared with TRBD1. The V segment lost 6 bases and the J segment 2 bases; nucleotides outside the gene matches: 6. Germline V gene lookup returns CDR1 MNHEY and CDR2 SVGEGT. The CDR3 consists of 14 residues. CDR3 in DNA: TGTGCCAGCAGCAGGGACAGTCCCAACTATGGCTACACCTTC. This gives the protein CASSRDSPNYGYTF.

The chain carries TRBV6-5 and TRBJ2-5, with no clear D. Trimming pared 6 bases from V and 5 bases from J, leaving 13 bases between. CDR3 length equals 13 residues. Per the germline V gene, CDR1 is MNHEY and CDR2 is SVGAGI. The DNA for the CDR3 is TGTGCCAGCAGCAAAGTGAATCGGGAGACCCAGTACTTC. As protein: CASSKVNRETQYF.

This chain links TRBV10-3 with TRBJ1-2; weak D call: TRBD1 (5 bases). CDR3 length: 16 amino acids. V lost 11 bases and J 3 bases, leaving 25 bases between the germline ends. Germline V gene data show CDR1 as ENHRY and CDR2 as SYGVKD. The CDR3: CASWGVQGLHDYGYTF. CDR3 coding DNA: TGTGCCTCATGGGGGGTCCAGGGTCTTCATGACTATGGCTACACCTTC.

The rearrangement links TRBV6-6 to TRBJ1-5; D possibly corresponds to TRBD1 (5 bases). Germline lookup yields CDR1 MNHNY and CDR2 SVGAGI (reference sequence). The CDR3 length is 15 residues. The V and J ends lost 5 bases and 4 bases respectively, with 15 bases between them. CDR3 nucleotide sequence: TGTGCCAGCAGTCGGGACCGGCGAGGGAATCAGCCCCAGCATTTT. This gives the protein CASSRDRRGNQPQHF.

This clonotype showed up just a few times. The chain uses TRBV7-2 and TRBJ2-7; no clear D gene. CDR1 and CDR2 (germline): SGHTA, FQGNSA. The germline V and J ends were trimmed by 3 bases and 3 bases, with 9 bases remaining between them. The CDR3 is 13 residues long. In DNA, the CDR3 is TGTGCCAGCAGCTTGGGCGGAGTCTACGAGCAGTACTTC. It codes for CASSLGGVYEQYF.

This clonotype was counted ten times or more. The chain employs TRBV7-2 and TRBJ1-5, with D uncertain. Germline V gene lookup returns CDR1 SGHTA and CDR2 FQGNSA. V lost 3 bases to trimming and J lost 4 bases, with 7 bases between them. There are 13 residues in the CDR3. DNA of the CDR3: TGTGCCAGCAGCTTTAAAGGGAATCAGCCCCAGCATTTT. It specifies CASSFKGNQPQHF.

CDR3 amino acids: CAISAGQMGGYTF. The CDR3 nucleotides read TGTGCCATCAGTGCTGGACAGATGGGTGGCTACACCTTC. The chain has TRBV10-3 and TRBJ1-2, with D maybe TRBD1 (6 bases). The V and J ends lost 4 bases and 7 bases respectively, with 13 bases between them. The CDR3 has 13 residues. Per germline, CDR1 ENHRY and CDR2 SYGVKD.

The chain has TRBV29-1 and TRBJ2-3; D is possibly TRBD2 (6 bases). V was trimmed by 4 bases and J by 8 bases, leaving 13 bases between them. The CDR3 sequence is 12 residues long. Germline V gives CDR1 SQVTM, CDR2 ANQGSEA. CDR3 DNA sequence: TGCAGCGTTGCCCCATTGGAGGGTACGCAGTATTTT. This gives the protein CSVAPLEGTQYF.

The chain is built from TRBV2 and TRBJ1-2, with unresolved D. The CDR3 is 12 amino acids. In germline, CDR1 is SNHLY, CDR2 FYNNEI. The V end lost 4 bases, the J end lost 7 bases, and 10 bases lay between the germline ends. The CDR3 protein is CASSARQFGYTF. CDR3 bases: TGTGCCAGCAGTGCCCGGCAGTTTGGCTACACCTTC.

The chain has TRBV7-2 and TRBJ1-5; unclear D gene. Germline V gene lookup returns CDR1 SGHTA and CDR2 FQGNSA. CDR3 size: 15 residues. V was clipped by 5 bases and J by 3 bases, with 14 bases between them. The CDR3 DNA follows: TGTGCCAGCAGCCCGGCGGCGGGATTCAATCAGCCCCAGCATTTT. Amino acid sequence: CASSPAAGFNQPQHF.

The V and J genes are TRBV20-1 and TRBJ2-7; a weak D match, TRBD1 (5 bases). This CDR3 is 11 amino acids long. V lost 6 bases and J 5 bases, leaving 11 bases between the germline ends. Germline lookup yields CDR1 DFQATT and CDR2 SNEGSKA (reference sequence). For the CDR3, the DNA is TGCAGTGCCCACGACAGCCACGAGCAGTACTTC. Its translation is CSAHDSHEQYF.

The V gene is TRBV18, the J gene TRBJ2-1; tentative D call: TRBD2 (5 bases). Germline loops: CDR1 KGHSH, CDR2 LQKENI. V was trimmed by 1 base and J by 0 bases, leaving 13 bases between them. The CDR3 runs 17 residues. The CDR3 DNA reads TGTGCCAGCTCACCACTGAGGCGGGCAAGCTCCTACAATGAGCAGTTCTTC. Residues: CASSPLRRASSYNEQFF.

The chain is built from TRBV6-2 or TRBV6-3 and TRBJ2-7; D is perhaps TRBD1 (5 bases). The germline V and J ends were trimmed by 4 bases and 4 bases, with 23 bases remaining between them. The V gene's germline CDR1 is MNHEY and CDR2 SVGEGT. This CDR3 contains 17 residues. This CDR3 is CASSLRPPAGSAYEQYV. DNA of the CDR3: TGTGCCAGCAGTTTACGCCCCCCCGCAGGGTCTGCATACGAGCAGTACGTC.

Worth noting for this clonotype: Germline and junction disagree at one end, which may indicate a read error. The genes are TRBV7-9 and TRBJ2-1, with 9 bases that match TRBD1. The CDR3 extends over 13 amino acids. CDR1 and CDR2 from the germline V gene are SEHNR and FQNEAQ (reference sequence). The CDR3 loop reads CASSEQGANEQIF. CDR3 nucleotides: TGTGCCAGCAGCGAACAGGGGGCCAATGAGCAGATCTTC.

This chain links TRBV27 with TRBJ2-1; no firm D call. Deletions cut 6 bases from V and 4 bases from J, with 10 bases between. The CDR3 has 13 residues. Germline lookup yields CDR1 MNHEY and CDR2 SMNVEV (reference sequence). CDR3 region: CASRHPGYNEQFF. The CDR3 DNA is TGTGCCAGCAGACACCCGGGTTACAATGAGCAGTTCTTC.